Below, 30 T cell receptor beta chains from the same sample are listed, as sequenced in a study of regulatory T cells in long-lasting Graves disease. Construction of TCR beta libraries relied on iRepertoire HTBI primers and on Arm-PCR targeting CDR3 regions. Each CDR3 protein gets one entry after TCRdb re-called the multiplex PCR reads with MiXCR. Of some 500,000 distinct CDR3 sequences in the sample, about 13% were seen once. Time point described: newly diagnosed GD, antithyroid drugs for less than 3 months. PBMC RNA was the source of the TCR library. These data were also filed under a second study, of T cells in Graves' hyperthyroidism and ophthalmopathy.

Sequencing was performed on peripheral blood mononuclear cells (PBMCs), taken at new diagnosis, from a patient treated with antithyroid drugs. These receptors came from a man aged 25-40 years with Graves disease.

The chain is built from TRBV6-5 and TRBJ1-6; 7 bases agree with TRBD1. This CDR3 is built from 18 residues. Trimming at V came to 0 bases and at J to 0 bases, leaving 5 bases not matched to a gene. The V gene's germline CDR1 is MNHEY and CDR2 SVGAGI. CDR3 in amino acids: CASSYSGTASSYNSPLHF. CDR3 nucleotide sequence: TGTGCCAGCAGTTACTCCGGGACAGCAAGCTCCTATAATTCACCCCTCCACTTT.

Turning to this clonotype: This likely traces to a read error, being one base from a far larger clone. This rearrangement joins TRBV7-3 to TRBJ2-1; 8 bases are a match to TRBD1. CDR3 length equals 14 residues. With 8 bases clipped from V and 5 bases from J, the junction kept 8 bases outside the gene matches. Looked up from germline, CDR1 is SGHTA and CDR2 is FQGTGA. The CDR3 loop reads CASGQGSVNNEQFF. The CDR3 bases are TGTGCCAGCGGACAGGGTTCGGTGAACAATGAGCAGTTCTTC.

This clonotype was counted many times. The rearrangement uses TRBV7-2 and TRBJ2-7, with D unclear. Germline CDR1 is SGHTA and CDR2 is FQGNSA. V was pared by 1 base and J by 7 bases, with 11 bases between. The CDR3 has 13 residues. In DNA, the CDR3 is TGTGCCAGCAGCTTAGTATACCGTGGGGAGCAGTACTTC. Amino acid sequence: CASSLVYRGEQYF.

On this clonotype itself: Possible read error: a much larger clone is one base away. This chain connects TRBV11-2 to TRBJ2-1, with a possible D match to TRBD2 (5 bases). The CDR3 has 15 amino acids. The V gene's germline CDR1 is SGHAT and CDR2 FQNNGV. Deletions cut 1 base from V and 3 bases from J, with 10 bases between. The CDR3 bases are TGTGCCAGCAGCTTAGGACCGACTATCTACAATGAGCAGTTCTTC. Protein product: CASSLGPTIYNEQFF.

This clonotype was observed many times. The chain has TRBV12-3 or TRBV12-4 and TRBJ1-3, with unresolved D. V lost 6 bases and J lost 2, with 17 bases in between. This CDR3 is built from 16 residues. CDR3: CASSPPGGFPGNTIYF. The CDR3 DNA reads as TGTGCCAGCAGCCCCCCAGGCGGGTTCCCTGGAAACACCATATATTTT.

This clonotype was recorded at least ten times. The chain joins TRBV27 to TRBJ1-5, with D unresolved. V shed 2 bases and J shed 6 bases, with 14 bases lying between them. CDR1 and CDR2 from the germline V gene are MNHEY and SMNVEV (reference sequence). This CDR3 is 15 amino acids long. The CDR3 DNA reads TGTGCCAGCAGTTTAGAACCCTTCGTGGGTCAGCCCCAGCATTTT. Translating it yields CASSLEPFVGQPQHF.

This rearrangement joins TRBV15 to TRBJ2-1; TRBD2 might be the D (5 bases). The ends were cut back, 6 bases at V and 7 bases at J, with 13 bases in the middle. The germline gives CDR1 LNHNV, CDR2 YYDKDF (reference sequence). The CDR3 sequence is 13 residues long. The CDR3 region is CATRGQRANEQFF. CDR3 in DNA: TGTGCCACCAGGGGCCAGAGGGCTAATGAGCAGTTCTTC.

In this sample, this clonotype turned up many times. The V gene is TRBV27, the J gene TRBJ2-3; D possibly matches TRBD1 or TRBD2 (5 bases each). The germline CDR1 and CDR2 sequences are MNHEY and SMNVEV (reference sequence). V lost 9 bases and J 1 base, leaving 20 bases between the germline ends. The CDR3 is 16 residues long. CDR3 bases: TGTGCCAGAGGGCAGGGAGAATCTTTCCGCACAGATACGCAGTATTTT. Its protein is CARGQGESFRTDTQYF.

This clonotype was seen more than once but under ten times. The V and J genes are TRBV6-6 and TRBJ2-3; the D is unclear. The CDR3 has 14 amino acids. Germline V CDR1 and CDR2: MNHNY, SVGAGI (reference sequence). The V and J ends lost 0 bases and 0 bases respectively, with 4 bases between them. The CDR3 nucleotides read TGTGCCAGCAGTTACTCGACTAGCACAGATACGCAGTATTTT. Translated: CASSYSTSTDTQYF.

This CDR3 reads CASIPYSGLAGLQNTGELFF. The DNA for the CDR3 is TGTGCCAGCATACCGTATTCGGGCCTAGCGGGACTACAGAACACCGGGGAGCTGTTTTTT. The chain has TRBV11-2 and TRBJ2-2; 9 nucleotides agree with TRBD2. CDR1 and CDR2 (germline): SGHAT, FQNNGV. After removal of 7 bases from V and 1 base from J, the junction contained 19 bases not matched to a gene. The CDR3 sequence is 20 residues long.

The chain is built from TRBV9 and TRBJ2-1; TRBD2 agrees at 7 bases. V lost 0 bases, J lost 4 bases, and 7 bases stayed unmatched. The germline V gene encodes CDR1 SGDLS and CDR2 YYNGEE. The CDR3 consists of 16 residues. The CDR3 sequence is CASSVDFSGRYNEQFF. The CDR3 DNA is TGTGCCAGCAGCGTAGACTTTAGCGGGCGGTACAATGAGCAGTTCTTC.

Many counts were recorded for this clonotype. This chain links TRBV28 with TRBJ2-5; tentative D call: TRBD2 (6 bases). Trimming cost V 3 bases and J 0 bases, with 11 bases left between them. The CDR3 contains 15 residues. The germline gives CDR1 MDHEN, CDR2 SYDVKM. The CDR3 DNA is TGTGCCAGCAGTTTTTTTAGCGGAAACCAAGAGACCCAGTACTTC. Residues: CASSFFSGNQETQYF.

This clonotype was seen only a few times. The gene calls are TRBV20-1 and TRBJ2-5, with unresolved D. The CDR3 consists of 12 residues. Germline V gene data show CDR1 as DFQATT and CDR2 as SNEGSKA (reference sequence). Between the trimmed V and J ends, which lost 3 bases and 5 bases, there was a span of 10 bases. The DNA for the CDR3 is TGCAGTGCTAGGGAGATACGGGAGACCCAGTACTTC. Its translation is CSAREIRETQYF.

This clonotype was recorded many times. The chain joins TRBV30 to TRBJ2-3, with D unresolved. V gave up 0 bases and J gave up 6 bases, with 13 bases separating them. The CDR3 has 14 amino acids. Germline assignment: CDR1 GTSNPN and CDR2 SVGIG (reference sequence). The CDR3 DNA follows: TGTGCCTGGAGTGTTGGGTGGAACGGGGATACGCAGTATTTT. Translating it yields CAWSVGWNGDTQYF.

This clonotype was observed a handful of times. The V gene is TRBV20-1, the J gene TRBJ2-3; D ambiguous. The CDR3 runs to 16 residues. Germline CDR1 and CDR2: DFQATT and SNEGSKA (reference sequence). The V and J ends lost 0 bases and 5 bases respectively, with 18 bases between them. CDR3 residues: CSAREGAQASGDTQYF. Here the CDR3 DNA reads TGCAGTGCTAGAGAAGGTGCGCAAGCTTCGGGAGATACGCAGTATTTT.

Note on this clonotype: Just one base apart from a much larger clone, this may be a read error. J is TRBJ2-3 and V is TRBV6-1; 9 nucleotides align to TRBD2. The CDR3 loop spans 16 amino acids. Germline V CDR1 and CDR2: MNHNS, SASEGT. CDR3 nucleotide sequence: TGTGCCTGCAGTAGGATCCCTAGCGGGAACACAGATACGCAGTATTTT. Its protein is CACSRIPSGNTDTQYF.

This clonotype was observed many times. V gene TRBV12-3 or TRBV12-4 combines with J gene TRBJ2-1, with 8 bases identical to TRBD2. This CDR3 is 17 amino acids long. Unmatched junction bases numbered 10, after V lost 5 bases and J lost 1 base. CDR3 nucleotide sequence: TGTGCCAGCAGTCGGGGGATACAGCGGGGGTCCTACAATGAGCAGTTCTTC. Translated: CASSRGIQRGSYNEQFF.

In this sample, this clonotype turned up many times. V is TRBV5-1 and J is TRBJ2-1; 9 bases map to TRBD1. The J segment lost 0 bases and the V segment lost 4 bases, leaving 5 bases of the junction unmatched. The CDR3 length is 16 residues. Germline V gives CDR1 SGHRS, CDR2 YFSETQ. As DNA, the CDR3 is TGCGCCAGCAGCCCACAGGGGGCGAGCTCCTACAATGAGCAGTTCTTC. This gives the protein CASSPQGASSYNEQFF.

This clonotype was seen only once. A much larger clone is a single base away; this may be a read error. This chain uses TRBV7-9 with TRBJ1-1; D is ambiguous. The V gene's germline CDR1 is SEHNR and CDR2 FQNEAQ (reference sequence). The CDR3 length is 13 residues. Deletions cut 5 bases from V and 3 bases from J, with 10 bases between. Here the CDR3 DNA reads TGTGCCAGCAGCCAGGACTGGGACACTGAAGCTTTCTTT. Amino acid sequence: CASSQDWDTEAFF. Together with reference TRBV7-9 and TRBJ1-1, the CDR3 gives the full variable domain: DTGVSQNPRHKITKRGQNVTFRCDPISEHNRLYWYRQTLGQGPEFLTYFQNEAQLEKSRLLSDRFSAERPKGSFSTLEIQRTEQGDSAMYLCASSQDWDTEAFFGQGTRLTVV.

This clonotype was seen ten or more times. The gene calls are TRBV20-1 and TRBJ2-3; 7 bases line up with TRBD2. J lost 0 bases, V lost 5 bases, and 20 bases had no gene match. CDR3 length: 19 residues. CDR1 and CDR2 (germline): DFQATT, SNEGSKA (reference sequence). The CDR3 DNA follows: TGCAGTGCTGGGGGGTCGGGTCTAGCGGAAGATAGTAGCACAGATACGCAGTATTTT. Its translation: CSAGGSGLAEDSSTDTQYF.

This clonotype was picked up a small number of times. This chain's CDR3 is CASSSRYREGQETQYF. The CDR3 region has the DNA TGTGCCAGCAGTTCTAGGTACAGGGAGGGCCAAGAGACCCAGTACTTC. The gene calls are TRBV27 and TRBJ2-5, with D possibly being TRBD2 (7 bases). This CDR3 is 16 amino acids long. The V and J ends lost 4 bases and 1 base respectively, with 16 bases between them. Per germline, CDR1 MNHEY and CDR2 SMNVEV (reference sequence).

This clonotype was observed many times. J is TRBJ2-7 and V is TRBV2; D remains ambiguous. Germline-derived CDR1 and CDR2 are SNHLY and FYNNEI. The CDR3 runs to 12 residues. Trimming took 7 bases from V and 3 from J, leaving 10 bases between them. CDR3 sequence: CASNLANYEQYF. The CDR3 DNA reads TGTGCCAGCAACCTGGCAAACTACGAGCAGTACTTC.

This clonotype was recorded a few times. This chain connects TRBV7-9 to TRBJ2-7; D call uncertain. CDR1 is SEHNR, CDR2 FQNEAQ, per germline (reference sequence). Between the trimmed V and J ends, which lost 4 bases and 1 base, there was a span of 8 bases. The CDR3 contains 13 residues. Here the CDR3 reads CASSSSWSYEQYF. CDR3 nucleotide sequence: TGTGCCAGCAGCTCCAGCTGGTCCTACGAGCAGTACTTC. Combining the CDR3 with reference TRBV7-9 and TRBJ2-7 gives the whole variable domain DTGVSQNPRHKITKRGQNVTFRCDPISEHNRLYWYRQTLGQGPEFLTYFQNEAQLEKSRLLSDRFSAERPKGSFSTLEIQRTEQGDSAMYLCASSSSWSYEQYFGPGTRLTVT.

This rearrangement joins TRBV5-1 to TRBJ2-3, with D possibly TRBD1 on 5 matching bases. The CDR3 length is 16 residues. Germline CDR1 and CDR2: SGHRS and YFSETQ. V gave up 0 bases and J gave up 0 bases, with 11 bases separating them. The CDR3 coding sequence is TGCGCCAGCAGCTTGGGCGTGGGGCAGAGCACAGATACGCAGTATTTT. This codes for CASSLGVGQSTDTQYF. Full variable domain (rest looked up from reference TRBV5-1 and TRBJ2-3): KAGVTQTPRYLIKTRGQQVTLSCSPISGHRSVSWYQQTPGQGLQFLFEYFSETQRNKGNFPGRFSGRQFSNSRSEMNVSTLELGDSALYLCASSLGVGQSTDTQYFGPGTRLTVL.

The CDR3 bases are TGTGCCAGCAGCCCTATGCAGGGAGCACCCCTCCACTTT. Protein sequence: CASSPMQGAPLHF. This chain links TRBV11-2 with TRBJ1-6; a weak D match, TRBD1 (5 bases). This CDR3 contains 13 residues. Germline CDR1 SGHAT, CDR2 FQNNGV. V was cut by 5 bases and J by 11 bases, with 13 bases left in between.

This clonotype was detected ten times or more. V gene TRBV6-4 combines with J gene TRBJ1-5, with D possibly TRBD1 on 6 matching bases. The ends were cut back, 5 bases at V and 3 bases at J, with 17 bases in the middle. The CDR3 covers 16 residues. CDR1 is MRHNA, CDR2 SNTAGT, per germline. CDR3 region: CASSTGSGRYNQPQHF. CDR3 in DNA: TGTGCCAGCAGTACAGGGTCCGGCCGTTACAATCAGCCCCAGCATTTT.

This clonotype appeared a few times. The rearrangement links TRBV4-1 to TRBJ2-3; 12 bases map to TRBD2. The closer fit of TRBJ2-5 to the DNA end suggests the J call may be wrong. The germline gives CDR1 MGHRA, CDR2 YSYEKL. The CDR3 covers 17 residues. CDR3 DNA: TGCGCCAGCAGCGAGGTGCTAGCGGGAGGGCCGGAGGAGACCCAGTACTTC. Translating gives CASSEVLAGGPEETQYF.

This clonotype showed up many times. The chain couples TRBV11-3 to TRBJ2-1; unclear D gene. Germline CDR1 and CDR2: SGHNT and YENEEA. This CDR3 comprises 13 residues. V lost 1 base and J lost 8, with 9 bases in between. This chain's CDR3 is CASSLGPEYEQFF. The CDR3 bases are TGTGCCAGCAGCTTAGGTCCTGAGTATGAGCAGTTCTTC.

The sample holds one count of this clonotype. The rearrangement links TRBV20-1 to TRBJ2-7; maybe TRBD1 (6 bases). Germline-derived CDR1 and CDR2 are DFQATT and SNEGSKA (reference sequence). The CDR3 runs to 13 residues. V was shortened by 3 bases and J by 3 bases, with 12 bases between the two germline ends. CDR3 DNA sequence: TGCAGTGCTAGCAGGGGCCTAAGCTACGAGCAGTACTTC. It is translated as CSASRGLSYEQYF.

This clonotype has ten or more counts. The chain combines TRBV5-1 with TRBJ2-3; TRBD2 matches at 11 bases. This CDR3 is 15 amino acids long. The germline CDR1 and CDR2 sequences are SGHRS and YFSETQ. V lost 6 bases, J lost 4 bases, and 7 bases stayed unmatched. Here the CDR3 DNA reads TGCGCCAGCACCCATACTAGCGGGAGTGCAGATACGCAGTATTTT. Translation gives CASTHTSGSADTQYF.